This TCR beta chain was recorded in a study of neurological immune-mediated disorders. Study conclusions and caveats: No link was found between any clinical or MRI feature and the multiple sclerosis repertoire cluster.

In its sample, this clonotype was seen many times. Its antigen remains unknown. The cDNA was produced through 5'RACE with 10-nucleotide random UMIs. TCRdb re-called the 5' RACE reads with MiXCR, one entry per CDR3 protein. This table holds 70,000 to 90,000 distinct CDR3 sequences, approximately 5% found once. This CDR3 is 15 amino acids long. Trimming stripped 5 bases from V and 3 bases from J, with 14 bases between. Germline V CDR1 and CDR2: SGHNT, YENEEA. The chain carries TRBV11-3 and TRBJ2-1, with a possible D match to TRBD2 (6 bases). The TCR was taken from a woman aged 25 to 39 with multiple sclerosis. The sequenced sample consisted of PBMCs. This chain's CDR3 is CASSLKTRHYNEQFF. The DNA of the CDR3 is TGTGCCAGCAGCCTCAAGACTAGGCACTACAATGAGCAGTTCTTC.